This T cell receptor beta chain was identified during a study of T cell responses to AZD1222 COVID-19 vaccine. Repertoires were generated with immunoSEQ multiplex PCR, while TCRdb's copy carries only in-frame clones and drops some. The sample shows roughly 120,000 clones, around 86% of them seen only once. Study-level points and caveats: Vaccine-associated CD4 TCRs spanned spike, dominant at 160-218 and 743-854. Two AZD1222 doses significantly raised spike-specific TCR breadth and depth over controls.

The CDR3 has 14 residues. Trimming removed 4 bases at V and 5 bases at J, with 15 bases between. Per germline, CDR1 SGDLS and CDR2 YYNGEE. This clone was seen a handful of times. Its specificity is unknown. The receptor's source is an adult who received the AZD1222 COVID-19 vaccine. The material was peripheral blood, obtained 28 days after the second AZD1222 dose. The V and J genes are TRBV9 and TRBJ1-1, with D uncertain. The CDR3, as DNA: TGTGCCAGCAGCCAAGGGAGGGAATATACTGAAGCTTTCTTT. As protein: CASSQGREYTEAFF.